The 16 T cell receptor beta chains listed next were all sequenced from one sample in a study of shared clonotypes between healthy human individuals. Clones were sequenced by immunoSEQ multiplex PCR, and TCRdb holds only the in-frame ones, with some missing. The sample lists some 2.4 million clones; 80% to 95% were seen once. The sequenced material came from naive CD4+ T cells from PBMCs. Described subset: CD45RA+ positively selected. These receptors came from a man younger than 35 in good health. Some clones in this sample may be carry-over from other donors' samples.

The chain links TRBV2 to TRBJ2-2; D gene unclear. Between the trimmed V and J ends, which lost 7 bases and 8 bases, there was a span of 17 bases. The CDR3 length is 14 residues. Germline CDR1 SNHLY, CDR2 FYNNEI. CDR3 sequence (DNA): TGTGCCAGCACCCTATCAGCCGTAGGAGGGGAGCTGTTTTTT. Translation: CASTLSAVGGELFF. Full variable domain (missing parts from reference TRBV2 and TRBJ2-2): EPEVTQTPSHQVTQMGQEVILRCVPISNHLYFYWYRQILGQKVEFLVSFYNNEISEKSEIFDDQFSVERPDGSNFTLKIRSTKLEDSAMYFCASTLSAVGGELFFGEGSRLTVL.

V is TRBV30 and J is TRBJ2-5, with TRBD2 matching 8 bases. The J call may be faulty, since TRBJ2-7 better matches the DNA end. This CDR3 has 13 amino acids. Germline V gene lookup returns CDR1 GTSNPN and CDR2 SVGIG (reference sequence). The CDR3 nucleotides read TGTGCCTGGGGGAAAGCGGGAGTGTACGAGCAGTACTTC. Translation gives CAWGKAGVYEQYF.

The V call is TRBV19, the J call TRBJ1-5; D remains ambiguous. CDR1 and CDR2 (germline): LNHDA, SQIVND (reference sequence). Between the trimmed V and J ends, which lost 4 bases and 0 bases, there was a span of 13 bases. This CDR3 spans 16 amino acids. CDR3 nucleotides: TGTGCCAGTAGTACCCACCCCCCGAATAGCAATCAGCCCCAGCATTTT. Residues: CASSTHPPNSNQPQHF.

The V gene is TRBV5-1, the J gene TRBJ2-7, with D perhaps matching TRBD1 or TRBD2 (5 bases each). This CDR3 has 14 amino acids. Trimming stripped 5 bases from V and 5 bases from J, with 17 bases between. Germline V gene sequence: CDR1 SGHRS, CDR2 YFSETQ. The CDR3 DNA follows: TGCGCCAGCAGTTCGGGGCACAAGGTGGACGAGCAGTACTTC. This encodes CASSSGHKVDEQYF. The whole variable domain, filled in from reference TRBV5-1 and TRBJ2-7, reads KAGVTQTPRYLIKTRGQQVTLSCSPISGHRSVSWYQQTPGQGLQFLFEYFSETQRNKGNFPGRFSGRQFSNSRSEMNVSTLELGDSALYLCASSSGHKVDEQYFGPGTRLTVT.

This clone showed up just a few times. The CDR3 spells CATFRTGDGNTEAFF. In DNA form, the CDR3 reads TGTGCCACTTTTCGTACAGGGGATGGGAACACTGAAGCTTTCTTT. This chain joins TRBV5-6 and TRBJ1-1; 7 bases are a match to TRBD1. Trimming at V came to 9 bases and at J to 1 base, leaving 12 bases not matched to a gene. The CDR3 loop spans 15 amino acids. Looked up from germline, CDR1 is SGHDT and CDR2 is YYEEEE.

The chain has TRBV14 and TRBJ2-1, with 7 bases lining up with TRBD1. This CDR3 has 15 residues. The trim removed 8 bases at V and 4 bases at J, leaving 11 bases unmatched. CDR1 SGHDN and CDR2 FVKESK come from the germline V gene. CDR3 coding DNA: TGTGCCAGCCCCAGACAGGGAAGTACTTACAATGAGCAGTTCTTC. Its translation is CASPRQGSTYNEQFF.

The rearrangement links TRBV5-5 to TRBJ2-7; TRBD1 agrees at 7 bases. Unmatched junction bases numbered 17, after V lost 1 base and J lost 7 bases. This CDR3 comprises 17 residues. Germline V CDR1 and CDR2: SGHKS, YYEKEE (reference sequence). The CDR3 DNA reads TGTGCCAGCAGCTTGCTCCGACAGGGAAGTGAATTGAGGGAGCAGTACTTC. It encodes CASSLLRQGSELREQYF.

The chain carries TRBV4-2 and TRBJ2-3; TRBD2 agrees at 12 bases. The germline gives CDR1 LGHNA, CDR2 YNFKEQ. CDR3 length: 16 residues. Trimming removed 3 bases from V and 5 bases from J; junction bases left unmatched: 6. DNA for the CDR3: TGTGCCAGCAGCCAGGGACTAGCGGGCCGCAGAGATACGCAGTATTTT. Residues: CASSQGLAGRRDTQYF.

Regarding this clone: Other nucleotide sequences in the sample specify the same CDR3. V usage is TRBV5-1 and J usage is TRBJ1-3; D is ambiguous. Germline V gene sequence: CDR1 SGHRS, CDR2 YFSETQ. V lost 0 bases and J 2 bases, leaving 6 bases between the germline ends. This CDR3 spans 14 amino acids. The CDR3 DNA sequence: TGCGCCAGCAGCTTGGAAACTGCTGGAAACACCATATATTTT. Protein product: CASSLETAGNTIYF.

A remark on this clone: The same CDR3 also results from other DNA sequences found in this sample. The chain carries TRBV5-1 and TRBJ2-3, with D possibly called TRBD1 or TRBD2 (5 bases each). The CDR3 sequence is 16 residues long. Germline V gene sequence: CDR1 SGHRS, CDR2 YFSETQ. V shed 1 base and J shed 2 bases, with 14 bases lying between them. As DNA, the CDR3 is TGCGCCAGCAGCTTGCGGACCGGGGCGAACACAGATACGCAGTATTTT. It yields the protein CASSLRTGANTDTQYF.

J is TRBJ2-7 and V is TRBV15; the D gene could be TRBD1 or TRBD2 (5 bases each). The germline V gene encodes CDR1 LNHNV and CDR2 YYDKDF (reference sequence). Trimming cost V 5 bases and J 5 bases, with 16 bases left between them. The CDR3 has 14 amino acids. The CDR3 is CATSRSSGRDEQYF. The CDR3 DNA reads TGTGCCACCAGCCGTTCCTCGGGACGGGACGAGCAGTACTTC. Full variable domain (missing parts from reference TRBV15 and TRBJ2-7): DAMVIQNPRYQVTQFGKPVTLSCSQTLNHNVMYWYQQKSSQAPKLLFHYYDKDFNNEADTPDNFQSRRPNTSFCFLDIRSPGLGDTAMYLCATSRSSGRDEQYFGPGTRLTVT.

The chain combines TRBV30 with TRBJ1-1; D is ambiguous. Trimming stripped 0 bases from V and 1 base from J, with 9 bases between. The CDR3 length is 14 residues. Germline V CDR1 and CDR2: GTSNPN, SVGIG (reference sequence). Here the CDR3 reads CAWSVGVGNTEAFF. CDR3 DNA sequence: TGTGCCTGGAGTGTCGGGGTCGGGAACACTGAAGCTTTCTTT.

The chain has TRBV7-2 and TRBJ2-7; D remains ambiguous. The CDR3 contains 16 residues. The V and J ends lost 5 bases and 1 base respectively, with 18 bases between them. CDR1 and CDR2 (germline): SGHTA, FQGNSA. The CDR3 loop reads CASSPGPTYGSYEQYF. The CDR3 DNA sequence: TGTGCCAGCAGCCCGGGCCCCACCTATGGGTCCTACGAGCAGTACTTC.

The chain recombines TRBV28 with TRBJ2-5, with D uncertain. V was clipped by 6 bases and J by 5 bases, with 16 bases between them. In germline, CDR1 is MDHEN, CDR2 SYDVKM. The CDR3 sequence is 14 residues long. CDR3 nucleotides: TGTGCCAGCAGCCGAGGCCGTAATTGGGAGACCCAGTACTTC. This codes for CASSRGRNWETQYF.

This clone has just one count. V and J are TRBV28 and TRBJ2-7, with TRBD2 as a possible D gene (5 bases). The CDR3 loop spans 11 amino acids. Germline loops: CDR1 MDHEN, CDR2 SYDVKM. The V end was cut by 11 bases, the J end by 5 bases, with 13 bases between. The CDR3 protein is CAASRSHEQYF. The CDR3 DNA is TGTGCCGCTAGCCGGAGTCACGAGCAGTACTTC.

V is TRBV5-1 and J is TRBJ2-5; D remains unclear. Gene TRBJ2-7 matches the end of the DNA better, so the J call may be wrong. The CDR3 is made up of 14 amino acids. Germline CDR1 SGHRS, CDR2 YFSETQ. The CDR3 nucleotides read TGCGCCAGCAGCCCGGGCCCCTCCCCCGACGAGCAGTACTTC. Translated, it gives CASSPGPSPDEQYF.